One and the same sample provided the 8 T cell receptor beta chains below, sequenced in a study of blood T cell repertoires in COVID-19. The repertoire was sequenced with immunoSEQ multiplex PCR; TCRdb's copy has only in-frame clones and lacks some. This table holds more than 95,000 clones, roughly 88% found once. Sequenced material: peripheral blood. The receptors shown here come from a human donor in a cohort sampled during active COVID-19.

The chain joins TRBV30 to TRBJ2-6, with TRBD2 matching 8 bases. CDR1 is GTSNPN, CDR2 SVGIG, per germline (reference sequence). The CDR3 sequence is 17 residues long. V was clipped by 2 bases and J by 1 base; unmatched bases: 7. CDR3 nucleotides: TGTGCCTGGAGTAGCCTAGCGGGTTCGTCTGGGGCCAACGTCCTGACTTTC. This encodes CAWSSLAGSSGANVLTF.

This clone has a single count. CDR3 amino acids: CASSFVSGGLAAQYF. The DNA of the CDR3 is TGCGCCAGCAGCTTTGTGTCGGGGGGGCTGGCGGCCCAGTACTTC. V is TRBV5-1 and J is TRBJ2-5; 8 positions agree with TRBD2. In germline, CDR1 is SGHRS, CDR2 YFSETQ. This CDR3 is 15 amino acids long. With V trimmed by 2 bases and J by 9 bases, 12 bases remained unmatched.

CDR3 amino acids: CASSWGGAPRRETQYF. The CDR3 DNA follows: TGTGCCAGCAGTTGGGGGGGGGCGCCGAGGAGAGAGACCCAGTACTTC. This sequence joins TRBV2 and TRBJ2-5; maybe TRBD2 (7 bases). This CDR3 spans 16 amino acids. V dropped 5 bases and J dropped 4 bases, with 20 bases sitting between them. Germline V CDR1 and CDR2: SNHLY, FYNNEI.

The rearrangement links TRBV9 to TRBJ1-3, with 7 nucleotides matching TRBD1. Trimming cost V 3 bases and J 6 bases; bases outside gene matches: 6. This CDR3 spans 14 amino acids. Per the germline V gene, CDR1 is SGDLS and CDR2 is YYNGEE. Here the CDR3 reads CASSARQGLNTIYF. The CDR3 DNA is TGTGCCAGCAGCGCCAGACAGGGACTAAACACCATATATTTT.

This clone was counted only a few times. This chain joins TRBV19 and TRBJ1-2; 12 bases align to TRBD1. The V segment lost 4 bases and the J segment 4 bases; nucleotides outside the gene matches: 4. The CDR3 runs to 15 residues. Germline values: CDR1 LNHDA, CDR2 SQIVND (reference sequence). In nucleotides, the CDR3 is TGTGCCAGTAGTACCGGGACAGGGGGCGCCTATGGCTACACCTTC. It is translated as CASSTGTGGAYGYTF.

The chain carries TRBV7-9 and TRBJ1-6; D unclear. Germline assignment: CDR1 SEHNR and CDR2 FQNEAQ (reference sequence). Trimming removed 3 bases at V and 9 bases at J, with 9 bases between. The length of the CDR3 is 13 residues. The CDR3 DNA sequence: TGTGCCAGCAGCTTCTTCGACTTTTCACCCCTCCACTTT. It yields the protein CASSFFDFSPLHF.

The J gene is TRBJ1-6, the V gene TRBV5-1; the D gene is possibly TRBD1 (6 bases). Germline CDR1 is SGHRS and CDR2 is YFSETQ. Trimming pared 6 bases from V and 9 bases from J, leaving 19 bases between. The length of the CDR3 is 15 residues. The CDR3 spells CASTLGGGGGSPLHF. In nucleotides, the CDR3 is TGCGCCAGCACTCTTGGAGGGGGGGGAGGTTCACCCCTCCACTTT.

The rearrangement joins TRBV28 to TRBJ1-2; a weak D match, TRBD1 (6 bases). V dropped 9 bases and J dropped 4 bases, with 24 bases sitting between them. Per germline, CDR1 MDHEN and CDR2 SYDVKM. There are 16 residues in the CDR3. This CDR3 reads CASFELGGRDIYGYTF. The CDR3 coding sequence is TGTGCCAGTTTCGAACTGGGGGGGCGAGACATCTATGGCTACACCTTC.